These T cell receptor beta chains were read from a single sample in a study of shared clonotypes between healthy human individuals. Measured with immunoSEQ multiplex PCR; TCRdb has only the in-frame clones, and not every one. The table has a few million clones, around 94% seen once. Sequencing was performed on naive CD4+ T cells sorted from blood. These TCRs come from a man between 18 and 35 years old in good health. Both conserved end residues are part of each CDR3. D genes are given only for firm matches. Clone size is given for some rows only: seen once, a few or many times, or a class if the clone is expanded.

TRBD2 . TRBJ2-2 TRBV29-1 14 CSVEDSSGIRELFF TGCAGCGTTGAAGATAGTAGCGGGATCCGGGAGCTGTTTTTT
. once TRBJ1-1 TRBV13 12 CASSLKGVQAFF TGTGCCAGCAGCTTAAAAGGGGTCCAAGCTTTCTTT
TRBD2 . TRBJ2-5 TRBV18 15 CASSPSSGSGETQYF TGTGCCAGCTCACCATCTAGCGGGAGCGGGGAGACCCAGTACTTC
TRBD1 . TRBJ2-7 TRBV18 14 CASSLGQGTDEQYF TGTGCCAGCTCACTCGGACAGGGGACCGACGAGCAGTACTTC
. . TRBJ2-4 TRBV7-8 16 CASSLAGGQGPNIQYF TGTGCCAGCAGCTTAGCGGGAGGACAAGGCCCCAACATTCAGTACTTC
. . TRBJ1-4 TRBV10-1 15 CASSASGSTNEKLFF TGCGCCAGCAGTGCCTCAGGGTCAACTAATGAAAAACTGTTTTTT
TRBD1 . TRBJ2-5 TRBV11-2 15 CASSFNRGKQETQYF TGTGCCAGCAGCTTTAACAGGGGGAAACAAGAGACCCAGTACTTC
TRBD1 . TRBJ1-1 TRBV7-3 14 CASSRQGGNTEAFF TGTGCCAGCAGCCGACAGGGGGGAAACACTGAAGCTTTCTTT
. . TRBJ1-2 TRBV10-2 15 CASSGRWEGNYGYTF TGCGCCAGCAGTGGTAGGTGGGAAGGAAACTATGGCTACACCTTC
TRBD2 once TRBJ2-3 TRBV13 14 CASSLLAGADTQYF TGTGCCAGCAGCTTACTAGCGGGAGCAGATACGCAGTATTTT
. once TRBJ1-2 TRBV5-6 15 CASSDPRRFGDGYTF TGTGCCAGCAGCGACCCGCGGAGGTTTGGGGATGGCTACACCTTC
. . TRBJ1-3 TRBV9 15 CASSVGSRVGNTIYF TGTGCCAGCAGCGTAGGCTCCCGAGTTGGAAACACCATATATTTT
TRBD1 once TRBJ1-2 TRBV2 13 CASRTRDRDGYTF TGTGCCAGCAGGACGCGGGACAGGGATGGCTACACCTTC
. . TRBJ1-1 TRBV20-1 11 CSAKQNTEAFF TGCAGTGCGAAACAGAACACTGAAGCTTTCTTT
. . TRBJ2-5 TRBV5-1 15 CASSLGPANQETQYF TGCGCCAGCAGCTTGGGGCCAGCAAATCAAGAGACCCAGTACTTC
. . TRBJ1-6 TRBV30 15 CAWSFWGGKNSPLHF TGTGCCTGGAGCTTTTGGGGGGGCAAGAATTCACCCCTCCACTTT
. . TRBJ2-3 TRBV21-1 18 CASSKVGLAGRIADTQYF TGTGCCAGCAGCAAAGTTGGGCTAGCGGGGCGGATAGCAGATACGCAGTATTTT
. . TRBJ1-5 TRBV7-3 19 CASSTTGQGKVFSNQPQHF TGTGCCAGCAGCACCACAGGGCAAGGGAAAGTATTTAGCAATCAGCCCCAGCATTTT
TRBD2 once TRBJ2-5 TRBV27 14 CASRGLAGGETQYF TGTGCCAGCAGGGGACTAGCGGGAGGGGAGACCCAGTACTTC
. . TRBJ2-4 TRBV6-5 12 CASRGLSNIQYF TGTGCCAGCAGGGGACTTTCGAACATTCAGTACTTC
TRBD1 few TRBJ2-7 TRBV6-5 15 CASSYRDRGAYEQYF TGTGCCAGCAGTTACAGGGACAGGGGGGCCTACGAGCAGTACTTC
TRBD2 . TRBJ2-5 TRBV29-1 14 CSGTALAGQETQYF TGCAGCGGTACCGCCTTAGCGGGCCAAGAGACCCAGTACTTC
. . TRBJ1-6 TRBV7-9 15 CASSLVGPGDSPLHF TGTGCCAGCAGCTTAGTAGGGCCAGGGGATTCACCCCTCCACTTT
. . TRBJ2-7 TRBV21-1 16 CASSGGLAGFSYEQYF TGTGCCAGCAGCGGGGGACTAGCGGGGTTCTCCTACGAGCAGTACTTC
TRBD2 . TRBJ2-7 TRBV27 16 CASSATSGGFYYEQYF TGTGCCAGCAGTGCCACCAGCGGGGGGTTCTACTACGAGCAGTACTTC
TRBD2 . TRBJ2-4 TRBV4-1 16 CASSQGYAGGLNIQYF TGCGCCAGCAGCCAAGGTTATGCGGGAGGTCTAAACATTCAGTACTTC
TRBD1 . TRBJ2-7 TRBV27 13 CASRGDRGHEQYF TGTGCCAGCCGTGGGGACAGGGGCCACGAGCAGTACTTC
TRBD1 . TRBJ2-5 TRBV18 15 CASSAGTVNQETQYF TGTGCCAGCTCGGCCGGGACAGTTAACCAAGAGACCCAGTACTTC
. . TRBJ1-1 TRBV6-6 13 CASSYSANTEAFF TGTGCCAGCAGTTACTCGGCGAACACTGAAGCTTTCTTT
. . TRBJ1-1 TRBV7-9 17 CASSLALGVGQNTEAFF TGTGCCAGCAGCTTAGCGCTCGGGGTGGGCCAGAACACTGAAGCTTTCTTT
. . TRBJ1-2 TRBV5-1 15 CASSSRDRGDYGYTF TGCGCCAGCAGCTCCCGGGACCGAGGGGACTATGGCTACACCTTC
. . TRBJ2-2 TRBV5-1 14 CASSSPGQTGELFF TGCGCCAGCAGCTCCCCAGGACAGACCGGGGAGCTGTTTTTT
TRBD2 . TRBJ2-2 TRBV28 18 CASKRRTSGGSNTGELFF TGTGCCAGCAAGAGGCGTACTAGCGGGGGATCGAACACCGGGGAGCTGTTTTTT
. once TRBJ2-3 TRBV18 17 CASSPRGDGISTDTQYF TGTGCCAGCTCACCGAGAGGGGACGGAATTAGCACAGATACGCAGTATTTT
TRBD1 . TRBJ1-1 TRBV2 13 CASSGQGEAEAFF TGTGCCAGCAGTGGGCAGGGGGAAGCTGAAGCTTTCTTT
. . TRBJ1-1 TRBV19 13 CASMVGSRNEAFF TGTGCCAGTATGGTTGGCTCTCGAAATGAAGCTTTCTTT
. . TRBJ2-3 TRBV2 16 CASTPTRARVADTQYF TGTGCCAGCACTCCAACGAGGGCCAGGGTGGCAGATACGCAGTATTTT
. . TRBJ1-1 TRBV18 13 CASSPPMGNEAFF TGTGCCAGCTCACCACCGATGGGGAATGAAGCTTTCTTT
. . TRBJ2-3 TRBV29-1 14 CSVESAGFTDTQYF TGCAGCGTTGAGTCGGCAGGATTCACAGATACGCAGTATTTT
TRBD1 . TRBJ1-3 TRBV19 14 CASYNRGTGNTIYF TGTGCCAGTTATAACAGGGGGACTGGAAACACCATATATTTT
TRBD2 . TRBJ2-1 TRBV27 16 CASSPRLAGGRNEQFF TGTGCCAGCAGTCCTCGACTAGCGGGAGGGCGGAATGAGCAGTTCTTC
. . TRBJ2-2 TRBV11-2 13 CASSLQRTGELFF TGTGCCAGCAGCTTACAACGGACCGGGGAGCTGTTTTTT
. . TRBJ1-2 TRBV5-6 13 CASSLVRDYGYTF TGTGCCAGCAGCTTGGTTCGGGATTATGGCTACACCTTC
. . TRBJ1-1 TRBV2 15 CASSEDLALSVEAFF TGTGCCAGCAGTGAAGATTTGGCTTTATCCGTTGAGGCTTTCTTT
. . TRBJ1-5 TRBV30 15 CAWRETGYRNQPQHF TGTGCCTGGAGAGAAACAGGGTACCGCAATCAGCCCCAGCATTTT
TRBD2 . TRBJ2-7 TRBV7-6 13 CASSGLAGVGQYF TGTGCCAGCTCCGGACTAGCGGGAGTCGGGCAGTACTTC
. . TRBJ2-1 TRBV6-5 14 CASSPSLAYNEQFF TGTGCCAGCAGCCCTAGCCTAGCGTACAATGAGCAGTTCTTC
. . TRBJ1-1 TRBV30 11 CAWRDRGGAFF TGTGCCTGGAGGGATAGGGGAGGCGCTTTCTTT
TRBD2 . TRBJ2-3 TRBV9 15 CASSVTSGSTDTQYF TGTGCCAGCAGCGTCACTAGCGGGAGCACAGATACGCAGTATTTT
TRBD1 . TRBJ1-4 TRBV9 17 CASSVGQGLGTNEKLFF TGTGCCAGCAGCGTCGGACAGGGCCTGGGGACTAATGAAAAACTGTTTTTT
. . TRBJ1-6 TRBV4-1 18 CASSQVTGPERYNSPLHF TGCGCCAGCAGCCAAGTCACGGGCCCAGAGCGGTATAATTCACCCCTCCACTTT
TRBD2 . TRBJ2-2 TRBV30 19 CAWSFGLTSGSRPSGELFF TGTGCCTGGAGTTTCGGTCTGACTAGCGGGAGTAGACCCTCCGGGGAGCTGTTTTTT
. once TRBJ2-2 TRBV5-1 15 CASSLAAGLAGELFF TGCGCCAGCAGCTTGGCGGCAGGACTGGCCGGGGAGCTGTTTTTT
. . TRBJ2-2 TRBV7-9 14 CASSQGRNTGELFF TGTGCCAGCAGCCAAGGACGGAACACCGGGGAGCTGTTTTTT
. . TRBJ2-3 TRBV20-1 11 CSAGPIRTQYF TGCAGTGCCGGGCCCATTAGGACGCAGTATTTT
TRBD1 . TRBJ1-5 TRBV2 15 CASSSPGQGNQPQHF TGTGCCAGCAGTTCTCCTGGACAGGGCAATCAGCCCCAGCATTTT
TRBD1 . TRBJ2-7 TRBV19 14 CASSPGGQGSMQYF TGTGCCAGTAGCCCCGGGGGACAGGGAAGTATGCAGTACTTC
. . TRBJ2-2 TRBV5-6 14 CASISATNTGELFF TGTGCCAGCATAAGCGCCACGAACACCGGGGAGCTGTTTTTT
. . TRBJ2-5 TRBV5-6 13 CASSPALGGTQYF TGTGCCAGCAGCCCAGCCCTCGGCGGGACCCAGTACTTC